This paragraph covers one TCR beta chain sequence. Its antigen is currently not known. Base qualities are not provided; no much larger clone lies one nucleotide away. TCRbeta CDR3 regions were profiled with the immunoSEQ Assay using bias-controlled multiplex PCR amplification of genomic DNA. The original methods were these. The absolute abundance of each unique TCRbeta CDR3 region was quantified after sequences were collapsed and filtered. Differential abundance was assessed using a binomial (Fisher-equivalent) model and a beta-binomial model in which time-dependent variance fitted from healthy donors was added. Any clone with fewer than 5 combined templates was excluded, and a clone was called differentially abundant if its Benjamini-Hochberg FDR was below 0.01. The form v = (b*log(k)+a)^2 was used to model beta-binomial variance as a function of total template count across the two samples. Entries here come from immuneACCESS through TCRdb and include only in-frame sequences with V and J called. Some clones fail to appear in such tables; in the studies checked, an unresolved V gene covers under half of the shortfall, and the cause of the remainder is unknown. V and J calls and clone size are those listed in that table; D and trimming were worked out from the DNA. This sample holds more than 50,000 clones; approximately 82% were observed only once. The top ten hold roughly 18% of the sample.

This sample is part of a study of identifying expanded T cells in peripheral blood (dated by TCRdb to the late 2010s). For the wider study: Technical replicates were generated by sequencing separate aliquots of the same genomic DNA pool, with four replicates compared pairwise.

During the collection period, no infections or other immune events were recorded for the healthy donors. Healthy-donor blood repertoires served as a training cohort to calibrate time-dependent variance in a beta-binomial model of T-cell clone differential abundance. The training cohort comprised some 10 healthy donors, 3 female and 7 male. An age range of about 29 to 65 years, with an average of roughly 40 years, was recorded for the donors. Whole blood from each healthy donor was obtained from a commercial supplier and was collected at three time points two to three weeks apart. For immunosequencing, genomic DNA was extracted from unsorted whole blood. Overall study outcomes, separate from this receptor: Across all healthy-donor time intervals, the beta-binomial model significantly cut both the number of clones called differentially abundant and the false-positive rate. Around 1.3 differentially abundant clones were flagged by the binomial model between technical replicates, whereas about 15 and 18 were flagged over approximately two weeks and four weeks, respectively. Variance in clone template counts between approximately 2-week samples significantly increased with total template count across all healthy donors. The authors expected biological variance in healthy repertoires might increase further over much longer intervals such as months to years.

Based on the germline V gene, the CDR1 and CDR2 sequences are SNHLY and FYNNEI. The CDR3 goes from the cysteine to the phenylalanine over 14 residues. Just the 42-base CDR3 DNA is kept, in frame starting at base 1. V was cut back by 7 bases and J by 7 bases, leaving a gap of 16 bases between them. The sequenced material came from blood. The chain links TRBV2 with TRBJ1-4; the best D guess is TRBD1, with 5 bases matching. The receptor comes from a person aged 18 to 70 in good health. The CDR3 loop reads CASTFGGSSEKLFF. Here is the DNA: TGTGCCAGCACGTTCGGGGGAAGTAGTGAAAAACTGTTTTTT. The variable domain in full, with residues beyond the CDR3 obtained from the reference TRBV2 and TRBJ1-4 genes, is EPEVTQTPSHQVTQMGQEVILRCVPISNHLYFYWYRQILGQKVEFLVSFYNNEISEKSEIFDDQFSVERPDGSNFTLKIRSTKLEDSAMYFCASTFGGSSEKLFFGSGTQLSVL.